Listed below are T cell receptor beta chains from one sample, sequenced in a study of blood T cell repertoires in COVID-19. The table came from immunoSEQ multiplex PCR; TCRdb's copy has only in-frame clones and leaves some out. The table shows hundreds of thousands of clones, with about 88% occurring only once. The sample taken for sequencing was peripheral blood. These TCRs come from a man aged 65 to 85 with acute or convalescent COVID-19. CDR3s leave out the opening cysteine and the closing phenylalanine or tryptophan. Each record gives: J gene, clone size, V gene, CDR3 protein. Where a row states a size, it is once, few, many or the class of an expanded clone; other rows omit it.

TRBJ1-1 | once | TRBV12-2 | ASQWQGAITEAF
TRBJ1-2 | few | TRBV5-1 | ASSPEGANYGYT
TRBJ2-7 | . | TRBV27 | ASSLAGTGSYEQY
TRBJ1-2 | . | TRBV19 | ASRPQGAFSGYT
TRBJ2-6 | . | TRBV7-6 | ASSLVTGTGPSGANVLT
TRBJ2-2 | . | TRBV4-3 | ASSQPGQGARTGELF
TRBJ2-1 | . | TRBV12-5 | ASGLRYLTSGRVDEQF
TRBJ2-1 | . | TRBV11-2 | ASSLSSGQGESEQF
TRBJ2-2 | . | TRBV7-2 | ASRPPVRGLHRGAV
TRBJ2-5 | . | TRBV6-2/TRBV6-3 | ASSRRVETQY
TRBJ1-1 | . | TRBV28 | ASSPGDRGLPKAF
TRBJ2-1 | . | TRBV9 | ASSVDPSGQGTAYNEQF
TRBJ1-5 | few | TRBV5-1 | ASSLDGQGRQPQH
TRBJ2-1 | . | TRBV24-1 | ATSDVNSLYNEQF
TRBJ2-3 | . | TRBV29-1 | STLAARTDTQY
TRBJ2-2 | . | TRBV9 | ASSVDGGRDTGELF
TRBJ2-5 | once | TRBV20-1 | SASRQGPETQY
TRBJ2-2 | . | TRBV28 | ASQRSNTGELF
TRBJ1-3 | once | TRBV28 | ASTAGGLPSGNTIY
TRBJ1-5 | . | TRBV6-6 | ASSLAGTGTNQPQH
TRBJ2-5 | once | TRBV11-2 | ASSLSAQETQY
TRBJ2-2 | . | TRBV10-3 | AISPTAGAAGELF
TRBJ1-1 | . | TRBV10-1 | ASSERRGETEAF
TRBJ1-2 | . | TRBV27 | ASSHDTTSGYT
TRBJ1-1 | . | TRBV29-1 | SAGHLGTEAF
TRBJ1-1 | . | TRBV20-1 | SGTGRTEAF
TRBJ1-5 | . | TRBV19 | ASSFGVNQPQH
TRBJ1-3 | . | TRBV2 | ASSEGRGLSGNTIY
TRBJ2-7 | . | TRBV6-5 | ASSPRQGGYEQY
TRBJ2-2 | . | TRBV7-7 | ASSLRQNTGELF
TRBJ2-2 | . | TRBV5-8 | ASSMSFPGYGELF
TRBJ2-3 | once | TRBV5-5 | ASSPLGARVADTQY
TRBJ1-6 | . | TRBV6-2/TRBV6-3 | ASSYRVDNSPLH
TRBJ2-2 | . | TRBV6-2/TRBV6-3 | ASSYPLGGGTNTGELF
TRBJ1-2 | . | TRBV30 | AWSVSGGLGGYT
TRBJ2-1 | . | TRBV4-3 | ASSQGRGGYNEQF
TRBJ1-2 | . | TRBV7-8 | ASSSGQGAASYGYT
TRBJ2-5 | . | TRBV10-3 | AISDRRGQETQY
TRBJ2-7 | . | TRBV20-1 | SLLGDYEQY
TRBJ2-3 | . | TRBV24-1 | ATQSPIAGGPDTQY
TRBJ2-3 | few | TRBV5-1 | ASSLEVGRGVADTQY
TRBJ2-5 | . | TRBV7-2 | ASSRRQYQETQY
TRBJ2-1 | . | TRBV4-3 | ASSQDTRARGNEQF
TRBJ2-1 | . | TRBV28 | ASSPTSSGYNEQF
TRBJ2-1 | . | TRBV6-5 | ASSSSGGYEQF
TRBJ2-7 | . | TRBV19 | ASSSGSSYEQY
TRBJ1-3 | . | TRBV23-1 | ASSQIPGLEGTIY
TRBJ2-3 | . | TRBV4-3 | ASSQGLSATDTQY
TRBJ2-1 | . | TRBV19 | ASSIDPRYAYNEQF
TRBJ1-6 | . | TRBV4-3 | ASSPLRDANSPLH
TRBJ2-7 | . | TRBV7-9 | ASSAGRDRVLYEQY
TRBJ2-7 | few | TRBV27 | ASKSGGHYEQY
TRBJ2-5 | . | TRBV29-1 | SGGQAVETQY